The 3 T cell receptor beta chains presented below share a single source sample, sequenced in a study of esophageal squamous cell carcinoma under preoperative chemotherapy. The time point here: after preoperative PTX-NDP chemotherapy. TCRdb independently ran MiXCR on the PCR reads; one entry per CDR3 protein. The sample carries under 20,000 distinct CDR3 sequences, about 43% recorded once. Sampling was done from a patient given preoperative chemotherapy. Source of these receptors: a human donor with esophageal squamous cell carcinoma. The donor label of this sample is uncertain.

A word on this clonotype: Without the conserved terminal phenylalanine or tryptophan, this CDR3 likely stems from a read error. Because the CDR3's place on the DNA is in doubt, the DNA is left out and the CDR3 is given as listed by TCRdb. This rearrangement joins TRBV7-2 to TRBJ2-5; the D call of TRBD2 is as the table states it, not checked on the DNA. The CDR3 is 15 amino acids long, termini counted. Germline V gene data show CDR1 as SGHTA and CDR2 as FQGNSA. The CDR3 loop reads CASSLAGVEAESQHL.

Note on this clonotype: A read error may produce the germline difference seen at one junction end. The CDR3 nucleotides are TGTGCCAGCAGCTTAGGATCCGCGGCGGGGGGCGGCCGAGCCCAAGACACCCAGTACTTC. Its protein product is CASSLGSAAGGGRAQDTQYF. V is TRBV11-3 and J is TRBJ2-5; 8 nucleotides align to TRBD2. CDR3 length: 20 residues. The germline CDR1 and CDR2 sequences are SGHNT and YENEEA.

The chain employs TRBV6-1 and TRBJ2-7; the match to TRBD1 covers 10 bases. Germline values: CDR1 MNHNS, CDR2 SASEGT. V was pared by 7 bases and J by 5 bases, with 11 bases of the junction left unmatched. This CDR3 has 15 amino acids. The CDR3 region has the DNA TGTGCCAGCAACGAACCGGGACAGGGGTACCACGAGCAGTACTTC. Translating gives CASNEPGQGYHEQYF.